The 28 T cell receptor beta chains reported below all come from one sample, sequenced in a study of early T cells in non-severe SARS-CoV-2 infection. TCRdb redid the calling of the 5' RACE reads with MiXCR, one entry per CDR3 protein. The repertoire has fewer than 65,000 distinct CDR3 sequences, over 9.5% of them found once; the top ten carry roughly 4.8%. Sequenced material: whole blood. Source of these receptors: an adult who was a healthcare worker with PCR-confirmed SARS-CoV-2 infection or an uninfected control (not recorded which).

J is TRBJ2-1 and V is TRBV4-2; the match to TRBD2 covers 7 bases. CDR1 LGHNA and CDR2 YNFKEQ come from the germline V gene. With V trimmed by 2 bases and J by 5 bases, 12 bases remained unmatched. There are 17 residues in the CDR3. The CDR3 sequence: CASSQHLSGDTNNEQFF. CDR3 bases: TGTGCCAGCAGCCAACACCTGAGCGGGGATACGAACAATGAGCAGTTCTTC.

This clonotype was observed many times. The chain's CDR3 is CASSGTEYTEAFF. CDR3 coding DNA: TGTGCCAGCAGTGGGACAGAGTACACTGAAGCTTTCTTT. The V and J genes are TRBV2 and TRBJ1-1; tentatively, D is TRBD1 (6 bases). Trimming removed 4 bases at V and 3 bases at J, with 9 bases between. The CDR3 sequence is 13 residues long. In germline, CDR1 is SNHLY, CDR2 FYNNEI.

This clonotype occurred a few times. The chain uses TRBV20-1 and TRBJ2-7, with D possibly matching TRBD2 (6 bases). The CDR3 extends over 13 amino acids. V was shortened by 1 base and J by 3 bases, with 10 bases between the two germline ends. Germline V lookup: CDR1 DFQATT, CDR2 SNEGSKA (reference sequence). The CDR3 reads CSARVAGSYEQYF. The CDR3 DNA reads TGCAGTGCTAGAGTCGCGGGGAGCTACGAGCAGTACTTC.

V is TRBV7-9 and J is TRBJ1-3, with 7 nucleotides matching TRBD1. Trimming took 4 bases from V and 0 from J; bases not matched to a gene: 3. The CDR3 is made up of 15 amino acids. Per the germline V gene, CDR1 is SEHNR and CDR2 is FQNEAQ (reference sequence). CDR3 in DNA: TGTGCCAGCAGCTGGGGACAGCACTCTGGAAACACCATATATTTT. Protein sequence: CASSWGQHSGNTIYF.

This clonotype turned up a few times. The V gene is TRBV27, the J gene TRBJ1-4, with D perhaps matching TRBD1 (6 bases). This CDR3 contains 14 residues. Trimming took 6 bases from V and 4 from J, leaving 12 bases between them. In germline, CDR1 is MNHEY, CDR2 SMNVEV (reference sequence). In DNA, the CDR3 is TGTGCCAGCAGATTCACAGGGATTAATGAAAAACTGTTTTTT. Its protein is CASRFTGINEKLFF.

The J gene is TRBJ2-7, the V gene TRBV28, with unresolved D. CDR3 size: 12 residues. Germline V gene lookup returns CDR1 MDHEN and CDR2 SYDVKM. Trimming stripped 3 bases from V and 5 bases from J, with 8 bases between. In DNA form, the CDR3 reads TGTGCCAGCAGTTTCGGCTTGGACGAGCAGTACTTC. This gives the protein CASSFGLDEQYF.

This clonotype came up many times. DNA for the CDR3: TGTGCCAGCGGGGCAGCGGGACCCGCGGGGGAGCAGTACTTC. Its protein product is CASGAAGPAGEQYF. The chain links TRBV6-6 to TRBJ2-7; TRBD2 aligns across 7 bases. Germline-derived CDR1 and CDR2 are MNHNY and SVGAGI (reference sequence). Trimming at V came to 8 bases and at J to 7 bases, leaving 14 bases not matched to a gene. The CDR3 is made up of 14 amino acids.

The table lists this clonotype with a few counts. The genes are TRBV18 and TRBJ2-5; possibly TRBD1 for D (6 bases). Trimming stripped 3 bases from V and 4 bases from J, with 6 bases between. In germline, CDR1 is KGHSH, CDR2 LQKENI. This CDR3 comprises 12 residues. The CDR3 coding sequence is TGTGCCAGCTCACCGGACAGAGAGACCCAGTACTTC. The encoded protein is CASSPDRETQYF.

This clonotype was seen a handful of times. The chain recombines TRBV20-1 with TRBJ1-5; the D is unclear. The V gene lost 8 bases and the J gene lost 4 bases, with 15 bases spanning the gap. Germline V gene data show CDR1 as DFQATT and CDR2 as SNEGSKA (reference sequence). The CDR3 totals 13 residues. CDR3 loop: CSYRHGINQPQHF. The CDR3 region has the DNA TGCAGTTACCGACATGGAATAAATCAGCCCCAGCATTTT.

The V call is TRBV6-6, the J call TRBJ2-1, with D perhaps given as TRBD1 or TRBD2 (6 bases each). Trimming shortened V by 3 bases and J by 8 bases, and 11 bases separated the two germline ends. Looked up from germline, CDR1 is MNHNY and CDR2 is SVGAGI (reference sequence). There are 13 residues in the CDR3. Here the CDR3 reads CASSYPGAHEQFF. The DNA for the CDR3 is TGTGCCAGCAGTTATCCGGGGGCCCATGAGCAGTTCTTC.

The rearrangement joins TRBV3-1 to TRBJ2-1, with unresolved D. The CDR3 has 16 amino acids. Germline CDR1 and CDR2: LGHDT and YNNKEL (reference sequence). V was shortened by 2 bases and J by 3 bases, with 14 bases between the two germline ends. CDR3 sequence reads: CASSQFRRAYYNEQFF. The CDR3, as DNA: TGTGCCAGCAGCCAATTTCGCCGGGCATACTACAATGAGCAGTTCTTC.

The V gene is TRBV7-9, the J gene TRBJ1-1; a weak D match, TRBD1 (5 bases). V was cut by 7 bases and J by 6 bases, with 15 bases left in between. There are 13 residues in the CDR3. CDR1 is SEHNR, CDR2 FQNEAQ, per germline (reference sequence). The CDR3 spells CASTPLLGPEAFF. In DNA, the CDR3 is TGTGCCAGCACGCCGCTTCTGGGACCTGAAGCTTTCTTT.

This clonotype has a count of ten or more. The chain uses TRBV11-1 and TRBJ2-7, with D possibly called TRBD1 or TRBD2 (5 bases each). This CDR3 spans 15 amino acids. Germline CDR1 reads SGHAT; CDR2 reads FQDESV (reference sequence). V lost 7 bases and J lost 6, with 22 bases in between. The CDR3 sequence: CASNRDPLSQGEQYF. CDR3 DNA: TGTGCCAGCAACCGGGACCCTCTTTCGCAGGGCGAGCAGTACTTC.

This clonotype came up many times. V and J are TRBV7-4 and TRBJ2-7; either TRBD1 or TRBD2 may fit D (5 bases each). Germline V gene data show CDR1 as SGHVT and CDR2 as SQSDAQ. V lost 3 bases, J lost 3 bases, and 15 bases lay in between. CDR3 length: 15 residues. CDR3 DNA: TGTGCCAGCAGCTTCCTCCGGGACCACCTCTACGAGCAGTACTTC. It encodes CASSFLRDHLYEQYF.

This clonotype has more than one count but fewer than ten. CDR3 coding DNA: TGTGCCAGCAGCTTAGTCGAGTCCCGAGGGAAGCAGTACTTC. Amino acids: CASSLVESRGKQYF. V and J are TRBV11-2 and TRBJ2-7; D is possibly TRBD2 (5 bases). Looked up from germline, CDR1 is SGHAT and CDR2 is FQNNGV. The CDR3 contains 14 residues. Trimming took 1 base from V and 8 from J, leaving 15 bases between them.

This clonotype was detected once. The CDR3 nucleotides read TGTGCCAGCAGCCCCACGGCGATCTGCACAGATACGCAGTATTTT. Translated, it gives CASSPTAICTDTQYF. The chain has TRBV11-2 and TRBJ2-3; no firm D call. Trimming stripped 5 bases from V and 1 base from J, with 13 bases between. Germline CDR1 reads SGHAT; CDR2 reads FQNNGV. The CDR3 has 15 amino acids. Complete variable domain (other parts from reference TRBV11-2 and TRBJ2-3): EAGVAQSPRYKIIEKRQSVAFWCNPISGHATLYWYQQILGQGPKLLIQFQNNGVVDDSQLPKDRFSAERLKGVDSTLKIQPAKLEDSAVYLCASSPTAICTDTQYFGPGTRLTVL.

This chain connects TRBV29-1 to TRBJ1-1, with TRBD1 matching over 7 bases. CDR3 length: 13 residues. Germline assignment: CDR1 SQVTM and CDR2 ANQGSEA. V was clipped by 3 bases and J by 5 bases; unmatched bases: 6. In DNA form, the CDR3 reads TGCAGCGTTGACTCCAGGGGGAATACTGAAGCTTTCTTT. It is translated as CSVDSRGNTEAFF.

The chain uses TRBV30 and TRBJ1-6; the D gene is possibly TRBD1 (5 bases). The V end lost 3 bases, the J end lost 7 bases, and 10 bases lay between the germline ends. This CDR3 is 13 amino acids long. Germline-derived CDR1 and CDR2 are GTSNPN and SVGIG (reference sequence). Here the CDR3 reads CAWSRDYNSPLHF. The CDR3 bases are TGTGCCTGGAGCCGGGACTACAATTCACCCCTCCACTTT.

This clonotype occurred a few times. The genes are TRBV20-1 and TRBJ2-1; D may be TRBD2 (5 bases). V dropped 2 bases and J dropped 7 bases, with 12 bases sitting between them. There are 13 residues in the CDR3. Germline values: CDR1 DFQATT, CDR2 SNEGSKA (reference sequence). The CDR3 sequence is CSARRLASNEQFF. DNA of the CDR3: TGCAGTGCTAGACGTCTAGCCAGTAATGAGCAGTTCTTC.

This clonotype has a count of ten or more. In DNA, the CDR3 is TGCGCCAGCAGCCTTAGCGGGAGGGCCAATGAGCAGTTCTTC. It encodes CASSLSGRANEQFF. The chain joins TRBV4-3 to TRBJ2-1; the match to TRBD2 covers 11 bases. The CDR3 consists of 14 residues. Germline trimming cut 4 bases from V and 6 bases from J; bases unmatched to any gene: 2. Germline V CDR1 and CDR2: LGHNA, YSLEER.

This clonotype was detected many times. V gene TRBV18 combines with J gene TRBJ2-6; D call uncertain. The ends were cut back, 3 bases at V and 1 base at J, with 19 bases in the middle. The CDR3 contains 19 residues. CDR1 and CDR2 (germline): KGHSH, LQKENI. The CDR3 here is CASSPLQVDVLSGANVLTF. CDR3 nucleotide sequence: TGTGCCAGCTCACCCTTGCAGGTAGATGTGCTATCTGGGGCCAACGTCCTGACTTTC.

This clonotype came up many times. The chain carries TRBV20-1 and TRBJ1-1; D possibly corresponds to TRBD1 (5 bases). From germline, CDR1 is DFQATT and CDR2 SNEGSKA (reference sequence). The CDR3 consists of 12 residues. V was pared by 2 bases and J by 1 base, with 5 bases between. The CDR3 sequence is CSARQGNTEAFF. The CDR3 DNA reads TGCAGTGCTAGACAGGGGAACACTGAAGCTTTCTTT.

V is TRBV19 and J is TRBJ2-5; D possibly corresponds to TRBD2 (6 bases). Germline-derived CDR1 and CDR2 are LNHDA and SQIVND (reference sequence). Deletions cut 3 bases from V and 4 bases from J, with 9 bases between. This CDR3 has 13 amino acids. As DNA, the CDR3 is TGTGCCAGTAGTATTTTGGGAGGAGAGACCCAGTACTTC. Residues: CASSILGGETQYF.

This clonotype was counted between two and nine times. The junction differs from germline at one of its ends, possibly a read error. V usage is TRBV12-3 or TRBV12-4 and J usage is TRBJ2-1; no reliable D call. The CDR3 consists of 13 residues. CDR3 coding DNA: TGTGCCAGCGGTTTTACCGGTGGCAATGAGCAGTTCTTC. Protein: CASGFTGGNEQFF.

The rearrangement links TRBV7-2 to TRBJ2-7; 15 bases agree with TRBD2. V lost 4 bases and J lost 3; bases outside the gene matches: 4. There are 16 residues in the CDR3. Per germline, CDR1 SGHTA and CDR2 FQGNSA. The CDR3 sequence: CASSSWTSGRVYEQYF. CDR3 sequence (DNA): TGTGCCAGCAGCTCCTGGACTAGCGGGAGGGTCTACGAGCAGTACTTC. The full variable domain, in which reference TRBV7-2 and TRBJ2-7 provide the parts outside the CDR3, is GAGVSQSPSNKVTEKGKDVELRCDPISGHTALYWYRQSLGQGLEFLIYFQGNSAPDKSGLPSDRFSAERTGGSVSTLTIQRTQQEDSAVYLCASSSWTSGRVYEQYFGPGTRLTVT.

The table lists this clonotype with a few counts. The chain joins TRBV7-3 to TRBJ2-5; 8 bases align to TRBD2. The V and J ends lost 3 bases and 4 bases, in that order; junction bases with no gene match: 1. CDR3 length: 13 residues. Per the germline V gene, CDR1 is SGHTA and CDR2 is FQGTGA. Written as DNA, the CDR3 is TGTGCCAGCAGCTTCACTAGCGGAGAGACCCAGTACTTC. This codes for CASSFTSGETQYF.

This clonotype was counted many times. This chain links TRBV5-1 with TRBJ2-7, with D possibly TRBD2 on 6 matching bases. In germline, CDR1 is SGHRS, CDR2 YFSETQ. V lost 0 bases and J 6 bases, leaving 13 bases between the germline ends. The CDR3 consists of 14 residues. The CDR3 is CASSLVTGAAEQYF. The CDR3 DNA follows: TGCGCCAGCAGCTTGGTTACGGGAGCCGCCGAGCAGTACTTC.

This clonotype turned up a few times. V usage is TRBV7-6 and J usage is TRBJ2-3; D call uncertain. Trimming removed 6 bases from V and 2 bases from J, with 6 bases in between. Germline loops: CDR1 SGHVS, CDR2 FNYEAQ. The CDR3 is 12 amino acids. CDR3 residues: CASSFHTDTQYF. DNA of the CDR3: TGTGCCAGCAGTTTTCACACAGATACGCAGTATTTT.